Each of the 20 T cell receptor beta chains below was sequenced from the same sample in a study of beta chain features in type 1 diabetes. Expressed TCRB transcripts were sequenced because the entire RNA isolate underwent reverse transcription. The table came from immunoSEQ multiplex PCR; TCRdb's copy has only in-frame clones and leaves some out. The table records 150,000 to 190,000 clones, over 7.5% of them present only once. The specimen sequenced was central memory CD4+ T cells from blood. These receptors all stem from a man younger than 35 in good health.

The chain uses TRBV7-8 and TRBJ1-4; unclear D gene. CDR3 length: 14 residues. Germline lookup yields CDR1 SGHVS and CDR2 FQNEAQ. V dropped 2 bases and J dropped 4 bases, with 8 bases sitting between them. The CDR3 DNA reads as TGTGCCAGCAGCTTATTTGCAGTTAATGAAAAACTGTTTTTT. Its translation: CASSLFAVNEKLFF.

In this sample, this clone turned up a few times. The J gene is TRBJ2-7, the V gene TRBV7-9; 7 bases agree with TRBD1. Germline lookup yields CDR1 SEHNR and CDR2 FQNEAQ (reference sequence). The CDR3 contains 15 residues. V lost 2 bases and J lost 2; bases outside the gene matches: 6. The CDR3: CASSLPSGGAYEQYF. Here the CDR3 DNA reads TGTGCCAGCAGCTTACCGTCAGGGGGAGCCTACGAGCAGTACTTC.

This clone was observed a few times. V and J are TRBV2 and TRBJ1-1; D uncertain. The V end was cut by 9 bases, the J end by 1 base, with 18 bases between. The CDR3 contains 15 residues. Germline V gene data show CDR1 as SNHLY and CDR2 as FYNNEI. The CDR3 here is CASGLTGVGNTEAFF. The CDR3 coding sequence is TGTGCCAGTGGACTGACCGGAGTTGGGAACACTGAAGCTTTCTTT.

The sample holds a few counts of this clone. V usage is TRBV7-9 and J usage is TRBJ1-1; D gene ambiguous. The CDR3 is 13 residues long. The germline V and J ends were trimmed by 1 base and 5 bases, with 8 bases remaining between them. Germline assignment: CDR1 SEHNR and CDR2 FQNEAQ (reference sequence). The CDR3 DNA reads TGTGCCAGCAGCTTAGAAACGGGTACTGAAGCTTTCTTT. This gives the protein CASSLETGTEAFF.

V is TRBV4-2 and J is TRBJ2-7, with D maybe TRBD1 (6 bases). The germline V gene encodes CDR1 LGHNA and CDR2 YNFKEQ. The CDR3 covers 15 residues. Trimming stripped 1 base from V and 1 base from J, with 11 bases between. The CDR3 spells CASSQGQERSYEQYF. CDR3 nucleotide sequence: TGTGCCAGCAGCCAAGGACAGGAGAGATCCTACGAGCAGTACTTC.

The chain recombines TRBV4-3 with TRBJ2-6, with D tentatively TRBD2 (5 bases). Germline values: CDR1 LGHNA, CDR2 YSLEER. V was shortened by 0 bases and J by 2 bases, with 11 bases between the two germline ends. This CDR3 spans 17 amino acids. As DNA, the CDR3 is TGCGCCAGCAGCCAAGAGAGGGTTACGGCTGGGGCCAACGTCCTGACTTTC. It translates to CASSQERVTAGANVLTF.

This clone appeared a few times. V is TRBV9 and J is TRBJ1-6, with a tentative D call TRBD1 (5 bases). This CDR3 spans 13 amino acids. Germline V CDR1 and CDR2: SGDLS, YYNGEE. V lost 0 bases and J 8 bases, leaving 6 bases between the germline ends. CDR3 region: CASSVAGYSPLHF. In DNA, the CDR3 is TGTGCCAGCAGCGTAGCAGGGTATTCACCCCTCCACTTT.

This clone showed up just a few times. The chain employs TRBV11-2 and TRBJ2-7; TRBD1 matches at 7 bases. Trimming took 5 bases from V and 2 from J; bases not matched to a gene: 3. The germline CDR1 and CDR2 sequences are SGHAT and FQNNGV. This CDR3 comprises 13 residues. The DNA for the CDR3 is TGTGCCAGCAGCCCCGGGACAGCCTACGAGCAGTACTTC. Translated: CASSPGTAYEQYF.

This clone was picked up a small number of times. CDR3 in DNA: TGCAGCGTTGGGGGGGGGACAGGGAATGAAAAACTGTTTTTT. Protein: CSVGGGTGNEKLFF. The V gene is TRBV29-1, the J gene TRBJ1-4; TRBD1 matches 9 bases. The V gene end was trimmed by 4 bases and the J gene end by 5 bases; junction bases not matched to a gene: 5. The CDR3 totals 14 residues. Germline CDR1 and CDR2: SQVTM and ANQGSEA.

This sequence joins TRBV7-9 and TRBJ1-2; a possible D gene is TRBD1 (6 bases). V was shortened by 2 bases and J by 5 bases, with 21 bases between the two germline ends. From germline, CDR1 is SEHNR and CDR2 FQNEAQ (reference sequence). The CDR3 runs 17 residues. CDR3 sequence (DNA): TGTGCCAGCAGCTTACGAGGGGGAGCAAGATATCCTTATGGCTACACCTTC. It is translated as CASSLRGGARYPYGYTF.

The rearrangement joins TRBV18 to TRBJ1-1; D gene unclear. The V and J ends lost 2 bases and 8 bases respectively, with 12 bases between them. This CDR3 is 13 amino acids long. Looked up from germline, CDR1 is KGHSH and CDR2 is LQKENI. CDR3 in amino acids: CASSPLIDEEAFF. CDR3 nucleotides: TGTGCCAGCTCACCATTAATAGATGAAGAAGCTTTCTTT.

This clone was seen a few times. The genes are TRBV4-2 and TRBJ2-5; D is possibly TRBD2 (7 bases). V was clipped by 2 bases and J by 5 bases, with 18 bases between them. Germline V gene lookup returns CDR1 LGHNA and CDR2 YNFKEQ. This CDR3 contains 16 residues. CDR3 bases: TGTGCCAGCAGCCAAAATCCCGGGGAGGGGGTCGAGACCCAGTACTTC. Its protein product is CASSQNPGEGVETQYF.

This clone has only one observation. The genes are TRBV28 and TRBJ2-2, with TRBD1 identical over 8 bases. Losses at the gene ends were 6 bases for V and 4 bases for J; bases not matched to a gene: 4. Per the germline V gene, CDR1 is MDHEN and CDR2 is SYDVKM. The CDR3 is 14 amino acids. CDR3 loop: CASRSGGSTGELFF. CDR3 DNA sequence: TGTGCCAGCAGGTCAGGGGGCAGCACCGGGGAGCTGTTTTTT.

The chain links TRBV2 to TRBJ2-7, with D unresolved. V was shortened by 7 bases and J by 3 bases, with 19 bases between the two germline ends. The V gene's germline CDR1 is SNHLY and CDR2 FYNNEI. The CDR3 loop spans 15 amino acids. The CDR3 loop reads CASTAGPGTRYEQYF. The DNA of the CDR3 is TGTGCCAGCACCGCAGGTCCCGGAACCCGCTACGAGCAGTACTTC.

In this sample, this clone turned up a few times. The genes are TRBV19 and TRBJ2-1; TRBD1 matches 8 bases. CDR3 length: 15 amino acids. Germline trimming cut 4 bases from V and 7 bases from J; bases unmatched to any gene: 9. Per the germline V gene, CDR1 is LNHDA and CDR2 is SQIVND (reference sequence). CDR3 sequence (DNA): TGTGCCAGTAGTACCCACAGGGGGGTAGGAAATGAGCAGTTCTTC. The encoded protein is CASSTHRGVGNEQFF.

This clone was seen a few times. The V call is TRBV30, the J call TRBJ2-7; D might be TRBD1 (5 bases). The CDR3 sequence is 16 residues long. CDR1 and CDR2 from the germline V gene are GTSNPN and SVGIG (reference sequence). Trimming stripped 3 bases from V and 0 bases from J, with 18 bases between. Here the CDR3 reads CAWRDLRQRSSYEQYF. CDR3 coding DNA: TGTGCCTGGAGGGACCTCCGACAGAGAAGCTCCTACGAGCAGTACTTC.

V and J are TRBV5-1 and TRBJ1-2; perhaps TRBD1 as D (5 bases). The CDR3 sequence is 13 residues long. The germline V gene encodes CDR1 SGHRS and CDR2 YFSETQ. V lost 4 bases to trimming and J lost 3 bases, with 10 bases between them. This CDR3 is CASSLRADYGYTF. Here the CDR3 DNA reads TGCGCCAGCAGCCTCAGGGCTGACTATGGCTACACCTTC.

This rearrangement joins TRBV5-1 to TRBJ1-1; D remains ambiguous. The CDR3 is 14 amino acids. V lost 4 bases to trimming and J lost 1 base, with 11 bases between them. Germline values: CDR1 SGHRS, CDR2 YFSETQ. The CDR3 loop is CASSAYKANTEAFF. The DNA for the CDR3 is TGCGCCAGCAGCGCCTATAAAGCGAACACTGAAGCTTTCTTT.

The V gene is TRBV30, the J gene TRBJ1-2, with 8 nucleotides matching TRBD1. This CDR3 spans 16 amino acids. V shed 3 bases and J 4 bases; nucleotides not matched to a gene: 13. Germline CDR1 GTSNPN, CDR2 SVGIG (reference sequence). The CDR3: CAWSPPGAGGTYGYTF. The CDR3 bases are TGTGCCTGGAGCCCACCGGGGGCAGGGGGCACCTATGGCTACACCTTC.

This clone was counted only a few times. The chain couples TRBV7-7 to TRBJ1-6; perhaps TRBD1 as D (6 bases). Per germline, CDR1 SSHAT and CDR2 FNYEAQ (reference sequence). Deletions cut 4 bases from V and 8 bases from J, with 12 bases between. The length of the CDR3 is 14 residues. In nucleotides, the CDR3 is TGTGCCAGCAGCTCAGGACAGCTGGATTCACCCCTCCACTTT. It encodes CASSSGQLDSPLHF.